Following are 21 T cell receptor beta chains from one sample sequenced in a study of cytomegalovirus exposure and HLA in healthy donors. Vbeta (60) and Jbeta (13) primers were used in the PCR. Using immunoSEQ multiplex PCR, the repertoire was profiled, and TCRdb retains in-frame clones only, with some absent. Of 100,000 or so clones listed, 63% are singletons. Sequenced input: PBMCs. The receptor source for this set is a woman in her 30s in good health and CMV-seronegative.

The V call is TRBV11-2, the J call TRBJ1-1; D is uncertain. V was pared by 5 bases and J by 8 bases, with 18 bases between. This CDR3 has 14 residues. Germline V gives CDR1 SGHAT, CDR2 FQNNGV. The CDR3 nucleotides are TGTGCCAGCAGCCCAGGAGAGGGTCGGAAGGAAGCTTTCTTT. Amino acids: CASSPGEGRKEAFF. Filled out from reference TRBV11-2 and TRBJ1-1, the complete variable domain reads EAGVAQSPRYKIIEKRQSVAFWCNPISGHATLYWYQQILGQGPKLLIQFQNNGVVDDSQLPKDRFSAERLKGVDSTLKIQPAKLEDSAVYLCASSPGEGRKEAFFGQGTRLTVV.

The chain employs TRBV10-3 and TRBJ2-7; TRBD1 agrees at 10 bases. CDR1 ENHRY and CDR2 SYGVKD come from the germline V gene. CDR3 length equals 14 residues. Trimming cost V 4 bases and J 6 bases; bases outside gene matches: 6. The CDR3 here is CAISGGWTGGEQYF. In DNA form, the CDR3 reads TGTGCCATCAGTGGGGGGTGGACAGGGGGCGAGCAGTACTTC.

With regard to this clone: Different DNA sequences within this sample yield the same CDR3. The rearrangement joins TRBV5-6 to TRBJ2-7, with TRBD2 matching over 11 bases. The CDR3 has 16 residues. CDR1 and CDR2 from the germline V gene are SGHDT and YYEEEE. The V segment lost 5 bases and the J segment 3 bases; nucleotides outside the gene matches: 10. CDR3 bases: TGTGCCAGCAGTCCGGGAGGTAGCGGGGGGGTCTACGAGCAGTACTTC. Translating it yields CASSPGGSGGVYEQYF.

This sequence joins TRBV6-6 and TRBJ2-5; D possibly corresponds to TRBD1 (5 bases). The CDR3 runs to 12 residues. The ends were cut back, 8 bases at V and 4 bases at J, with 11 bases in the middle. Germline values: CDR1 MNHNY, CDR2 SVGAGI (reference sequence). The DNA for the CDR3 is TGTGCCAGCCGGGTGGGGCTAGAGACCCAGTACTTC. The encoded protein is CASRVGLETQYF.

Only a few counts were recorded for this clone. This sample also contains other DNA sequences that code for the same CDR3. The chain couples TRBV11-2 to TRBJ2-7, with a weak D call TRBD1 (6 bases). V lost 1 base and J 4 bases, leaving 8 bases between the germline ends. The germline gives CDR1 SGHAT, CDR2 FQNNGV. The CDR3 has 13 residues. DNA of the CDR3: TGTGCCAGCAGCTTAGGCAGGGGTTACGAGCAGTACTTC. It specifies CASSLGRGYEQYF.

The rearrangement links TRBV27 to TRBJ1-1; possibly TRBD1 for D (6 bases). Germline CDR1 is MNHEY and CDR2 is SMNVEV (reference sequence). V was clipped by 2 bases and J by 4 bases, with 17 bases between them. The CDR3 totals 16 residues. The CDR3 spells CASSLAPGHQGTEAFF. The CDR3 bases are TGTGCCAGCAGTTTAGCCCCGGGACATCAGGGCACTGAAGCTTTCTTT.

The chain uses TRBV6-6 and TRBJ1-5, with 7 bases matching TRBD1. In germline, CDR1 is MNHNY, CDR2 SVGAGI (reference sequence). There are 14 residues in the CDR3. V dropped 7 bases and J dropped 7; count of bases not matched to a gene: 10. The CDR3 protein is CASTDRVNGQPQHF. Written as DNA, the CDR3 is TGTGCCAGCACCGACAGGGTCAATGGGCAGCCCCAGCATTTT.

Only a few counts were recorded for this clone. The rearrangement joins TRBV5-1 to TRBJ2-3; 14 bases match TRBD2. The CDR3 loop spans 17 amino acids. Unmatched junction bases numbered 6, after V lost 3 bases and J lost 3 bases. CDR1 is SGHRS, CDR2 YFSETQ, per germline. The CDR3 nucleotides read TGCGCCAGCAGCTCCGGACTAGCGGGGGGAGGGACAGATACGCAGTATTTT. This gives the protein CASSSGLAGGGTDTQYF.

This clone came up a few times. This chain uses TRBV14 with TRBJ1-1; TRBD1 aligns across 12 bases. The V segment lost 0 bases and the J segment 5 bases; nucleotides outside the gene matches: 7. CDR3 length equals 17 residues. CDR1 is SGHDN, CDR2 FVKESK, per germline. Here the CDR3 reads CASSQERWDRGQTEAFF. The CDR3, as DNA: TGTGCCAGCAGCCAAGAACGCTGGGACAGGGGGCAGACTGAAGCTTTCTTT.

This chain links TRBV28 with TRBJ2-1; 7 bases line up with TRBD2. V lost 6 bases and J lost 6; bases outside the gene matches: 14. The CDR3 is 16 residues long. Germline assignment: CDR1 MDHEN and CDR2 SYDVKM. The CDR3 loop is CASRFIGSGGVNEQFF. As DNA, the CDR3 is TGTGCCAGCAGATTCATCGGTTCGGGAGGCGTCAATGAGCAGTTCTTC.

The chain couples TRBV6-5 to TRBJ2-4; 7 bases match TRBD1. The CDR3 has 14 amino acids. Germline CDR1 reads MNHEY; CDR2 reads SVGAGI. V shed 6 bases, J shed 6 bases, and the junction held 8 bases outside the gene matches. The CDR3 reads CASSTPGQTNIQYF. CDR3 DNA: TGTGCCAGCAGCACACCGGGACAGACAAACATTCAGTACTTC.

As concerns this clone: In the same sample, other DNA sequences code for this CDR3. The chain joins TRBV27 to TRBJ2-7; 11 bases match TRBD1. V was pared by 1 base and J by 4 bases, with 3 bases of the junction left unmatched. Germline V gene data show CDR1 as MNHEY and CDR2 as SMNVEV (reference sequence). The CDR3 covers 15 residues. This chain's CDR3 is CASSLLGQGVYEQYF. Here the CDR3 DNA reads TGTGCCAGCAGTTTATTGGGACAGGGGGTTTACGAGCAGTACTTC.

This clone was detected once. The chain is built from TRBV11-2 and TRBJ2-4, with 8 positions matching TRBD2. Germline assignment: CDR1 SGHAT and CDR2 FQNNGV. V gave up 4 bases and J gave up 10 bases; unmatched junction bases: 9. The CDR3 is 14 residues long. CDR3 protein: CASSSTGGARIQYF. In DNA, the CDR3 is TGTGCCAGCAGCTCCACGGGGGGGGCCAGGATTCAGTACTTC. The whole variable domain, remainder taken from reference TRBV11-2 and TRBJ2-4, is EAGVAQSPRYKIIEKRQSVAFWCNPISGHATLYWYQQILGQGPKLLIQFQNNGVVDDSQLPKDRFSAERLKGVDSTLKIQPAKLEDSAVYLCASSSTGGARIQYFGAGTRLSVL.

V is TRBV10-3 and J is TRBJ1-5; TRBD1 might be the D (6 bases). The CDR3 contains 15 residues. Germline loops: CDR1 ENHRY, CDR2 SYGVKD. V lost 5 bases, J lost 3 bases, and 14 bases lay in between. CDR3 sequence: CAISTGTFVNQPQHF. For the CDR3, the DNA is TGTGCCATCAGTACCGGGACATTCGTCAATCAGCCCCAGCATTTT.

The rearrangement uses TRBV7-9 and TRBJ2-7; weak D call: TRBD1 (6 bases). Looked up from germline, CDR1 is SEHNR and CDR2 is FQNEAQ (reference sequence). The CDR3 is made up of 17 amino acids. With 1 base removed from V and 2 bases from J, the gap between germline ends came to 18 bases. The CDR3 reads CASSLETGTLATYEQYF. The CDR3 coding sequence is TGTGCCAGCAGCTTAGAAACAGGGACACTTGCTACCTACGAGCAGTACTTC.

The CDR3 sequence: CASSPVHKNTEAFF. As DNA, the CDR3 is TGTGCCAGCTCACCAGTACATAAGAACACTGAAGCTTTCTTT. This chain joins TRBV18 and TRBJ1-1; no definite D call. The germline V gene has CDR1 KGHSH and CDR2 LQKENI. V was trimmed by 2 bases and J by 1 base, leaving 8 bases between them. The CDR3 contains 14 residues.

This chain uses TRBV7-3 with TRBJ2-2; D is unresolved. The germline CDR1 and CDR2 sequences are SGHTA and FQGTGA. CDR3 length equals 13 residues. V lost 1 base to trimming and J lost 7 bases, with 7 bases between them. CDR3 bases: TGTGCCAGCAGCTTAAGCTCTAGCGGGGAGCTGTTTTTT. It specifies CASSLSSSGELFF.

In regard to this clone: Its ends do not fully match the called genes, so a read error is possible. V and J are TRBV5-1 and TRBJ1-1; D gene unclear. This CDR3 has 14 residues. CDR1 SGHRS and CDR2 YFSETQ come from the germline V gene. CDR3 sequence reads: CASNLPSVDTEAFF. CDR3 DNA sequence: TGCGCCAGCAACTTGCCCAGTGTGGACACTGAAGCTTTCTTT.

This rearrangement joins TRBV5-1 to TRBJ2-3; 7 bases are a match to TRBD1. This CDR3 contains 13 residues. Germline V gives CDR1 SGHRS, CDR2 YFSETQ. Unmatched junction bases numbered 3, after V lost 4 bases and J lost 4 bases. The DNA of the CDR3 is TGCGCCAGCAGCACCACAGGGGCAGATACGCAGTATTTT. Translation gives CASSTTGADTQYF. The full variable domain, in which reference TRBV5-1 and TRBJ2-3 provide the parts outside the CDR3, is KAGVTQTPRYLIKTRGQQVTLSCSPISGHRSVSWYQQTPGQGLQFLFEYFSETQRNKGNFPGRFSGRQFSNSRSEMNVSTLELGDSALYLCASSTTGADTQYFGPGTRLTVL.

The chain uses TRBV2 and TRBJ1-2; no clear D. The CDR3 sequence is 13 residues long. Trimming stripped 11 bases from V and 0 bases from J, with 13 bases between. Germline values: CDR1 SNHLY, CDR2 FYNNEI. The DNA for the CDR3 is TGTGCCCTCCACGAGAGCACTAACTATGGCTACACCTTC. It encodes CALHESTNYGYTF.

This clone came up once. The chain recombines TRBV5-4 with TRBJ2-5; D is undetermined. The V gene's germline CDR1 is SGHNT and CDR2 YYREEE (reference sequence). This CDR3 comprises 14 residues. Trimming removed 4 bases at V and 5 bases at J, with 15 bases between. In DNA form, the CDR3 reads TGTGCCAGCAGCCAGGAACCTCGTCTTGAGACCCAGTACTTC. This translates into CASSQEPRLETQYF.